The 5 T cell receptor beta chains listed next were all sequenced from one sample in a study of CD8+ T cells in alopecia areata. Treatment of the sample: oral pan-JAK inhibitor, 5-10 mg twice daily. Once RNA had been extracted, it was reverse transcribed into cDNA to act as the sequencing template. Clones were read by immunoSEQ multiplex PCR, and TCRdb kept only the in-frame ones, dropping some. Counted here are about 160,000 clones, 50% to 70% occurring once; the ten biggest clones make up 0.9% to 1%. The material was CD4+ T cells sorted from blood, obtained at week 4, from a patient treated with tofacitinib. The source of these receptors is a human donor with alopecia areata.

The J gene is TRBJ2-2, the V gene TRBV15, with D perhaps given as TRBD1 or TRBD2 (5 bases each). In germline, CDR1 is LNHNV, CDR2 YYDKDF (reference sequence). The ends were cut back, 0 bases at V and 6 bases at J, with 8 bases in the middle. The length of the CDR3 is 14 residues. CDR3: CATSREGVPGELFF. The CDR3 nucleotides are TGTGCCACCAGCAGAGAGGGGGTTCCCGGGGAGCTGTTTTTT. The variable domain in full, with the rest retrieved from reference TRBV15 and TRBJ2-2, is DAMVIQNPRYQVTQFGKPVTLSCSQTLNHNVMYWYQQKSSQAPKLLFHYYDKDFNNEADTPDNFQSRRPNTSFCFLDIRSPGLGDTAMYLCATSREGVPGELFFGEGSRLTVL.

The V gene is TRBV4-1, the J gene TRBJ1-5; no clear D. Germline V gives CDR1 MGHRA, CDR2 YSYEKL. The CDR3 sequence is 13 residues long. V lost 1 base and J 9 bases, leaving 10 bases between the germline ends. The chain's CDR3 is CASSQGESWPQHF. The CDR3 DNA reads TGCGCCAGCAGCCAAGGCGAGTCTTGGCCCCAGCATTTT.

This clone turned up a few times. The chain links TRBV29-1 to TRBJ2-1; 9 bases map to TRBD1. After removal of 7 bases from V and 1 base from J, the junction contained 5 bases not matched to a gene. CDR1 is SQVTM and CDR2 is ANQGSEA in the germline V gene. This CDR3 has 14 residues. The CDR3 DNA follows: TGCAGCGCTGGACAGGGGAAGTCCTACAATGAGCAGTTCTTC. It codes for CSAGQGKSYNEQFF.

This clone is a singleton in its sample. The V and J genes are TRBV29-1 and TRBJ1-4; perhaps TRBD1 as D (6 bases). Germline lookup yields CDR1 SQVTM and CDR2 ANQGSEA. CDR3 length equals 11 residues. V was trimmed by 7 bases and J by 10 bases, leaving 13 bases between them. The CDR3, as DNA: TGCAGCGCTACACAGGGTAGAAAACTGTTTTTT. This translates into CSATQGRKLFF.

The chain links TRBV25-1 to TRBJ1-2; 9 nucleotides agree with TRBD1. This CDR3 is built from 14 residues. Germline V gene data show CDR1 as MGHDK and CDR2 as SYGVNS. Unmatched junction bases numbered 4, after V lost 5 bases and J lost 3 bases. In DNA form, the CDR3 reads TGTGCCAGCAGTCACAGGGGGCGCGACTATGGCTACACCTTC. Amino acid sequence: CASSHRGRDYGYTF.